These 5 T cell receptor beta chains were all obtained from the same sample, sequenced in a study of beta chain features in type 1 diabetes. Study findings and constraints: A moderate, significant TCRB CDR3 shortening appeared in type 1 diabetes across four CD4+ subsets.

No antigen has been identified for these receptors. The investigators reverse transcribed all of the isolated RNA, so they sequenced expressed TCRB transcripts. Produced via immunoSEQ multiplex PCR; TCRdb's table is partial and in-frame only. The sample carries 150,000 to 200,000 clones, roughly 60% recorded once. The sample consisted of naive CD4+ T cells from blood. The receptors derive from a man younger than 40 with type 1 diabetes.

The gene calls are TRBV25-1 and TRBJ2-1, with no clear D. This CDR3 spans 15 amino acids. Trimming removed 2 bases from V and 6 bases from J, with 14 bases in between. Per germline, CDR1 MGHDK and CDR2 SYGVNS. CDR3 coding DNA: TGTGCCAGCAGTGAACCTTCTAGGGATTCCAATGAGCAGTTCTTC. It specifies CASSEPSRDSNEQFF.

The rearrangement joins TRBV23-1 to TRBJ2-7; D perhaps matches TRBD1 (5 bases). TRBV23-1 is an ORF, with its function uncertain. The V gene lost 0 bases and the J gene lost 3 bases, with 9 bases spanning the gap. The CDR3 is 14 amino acids. As DNA, the CDR3 is TGCGCCAGCAGTCAATCAGGGGTTCGCTACGAGCAGTACTTC. Translated: CASSQSGVRYEQYF.

The V and J genes are TRBV5-6 and TRBJ2-3; 9 bases are shared with TRBD2. This CDR3 is built from 15 residues. The J segment lost 2 bases and the V segment lost 4 bases, leaving 5 bases of the junction unmatched. Germline loops: CDR1 SGHDT, CDR2 YYEEEE. DNA for the CDR3: TGTGCCAGCAGCGTGCCGGGACTAGCCACAGATACGCAGTATTTT. It is translated as CASSVPGLATDTQYF. The variable domain in full, completed from reference TRBV5-6 and TRBJ2-3, reads DAGVTQSPTHLIKTRGQQVTLRCSPKSGHDTVSWYQQALGQGPQFIFQYYEEEERQRGNFPDRFSGHQFPNYSSELNVNALLLGDSALYLCASSVPGLATDTQYFGPGTRLTVL.

The chain links TRBV29-1 to TRBJ2-5; D is perhaps TRBD1 (5 bases). CDR1 and CDR2 (germline): SQVTM, ANQGSEA. With 1 base removed from V and 2 bases from J, the gap between germline ends came to 14 bases. This CDR3 comprises 15 residues. The CDR3 is CSVEGGKGGQETQYF. CDR3 coding DNA: TGCAGCGTTGAAGGGGGCAAAGGTGGACAAGAGACCCAGTACTTC.

V usage is TRBV7-2 and J usage is TRBJ2-6; 7 bases align to TRBD1. V lost 7 bases and J lost 4; bases outside the gene matches: 4. The CDR3 contains 14 residues. The germline CDR1 and CDR2 sequences are SGHTA and FQGNSA. CDR3 sequence (DNA): TGTGCCAGCACCACAGGGGACGGGGCCAACGTCCTGACTTTC. This encodes CASTTGDGANVLTF.